This TCR beta chain emerged from a study of CD8+ T cells in alopecia areata. CD4+ cells of roughly 5 patients were further sorted as CD25+CD127-. Lesional scalp punch biopsies and peripheral blood came from alopecia areata patients. T lymphocytes (CD4+ and CD8+) were sorted from PBMCs. A few counts support this clone. Per germline, CDR1 SGHAT and CDR2 FQNNGV. J gave up 3 bases and V 5 bases, and 3 bases lay outside the gene matches. The CDR3 totals 15 residues. Extraction of RNA preceded its reverse transcription into cDNA, which served as the sequencing template. Clones were read by immunoSEQ multiplex PCR, and TCRdb kept only the in-frame ones, dropping some. The sample consists of approximately 13,000 clones, around three fifths of them appearing once.

This chain joins TRBV11-2 and TRBJ2-1, with TRBD2 matching over 11 bases. The sequence was collected from a human donor with alopecia areata. The material sequenced was CD4+ Tregs sorted from blood. DNA for the CDR3: TGTGCCAGCAGCCCCGGGACTAGCGGCTACAATGAGCAGTTCTTC. It translates to CASSPGTSGYNEQFF.